The source of this TCR beta chain is a study of cytomegalovirus exposure and HLA in healthy donors. Study details: In a previous analysis, about 100 million unique TCR beta sequences were found from 170 million or so T cells. As released early, the data held around 80 million unique TCRs from HLA-typed donors. General study results and limits: Reportedly, fewer N-insertions than the roughly 690-donor mean appeared in an Asian-associated ancestry cluster in a later analysis.

This CDR3 has 14 residues. Germline V gene data show CDR1 as KGHSH and CDR2 as LQKENI. V was pared by 1 base and J by 4 bases, with 10 bases between. This clone has more than one count but fewer than ten. Its specificity is not known. 60 Vbeta and 13 Jbeta primers were used in PCR. TCRdb's table, derived via immunoSEQ multiplex PCR, lists solely in-frame clones and lacks some. This repertoire shows around 150,000 clones, approximately 78% found once; its top ten account for 1.5% to 2%. The specimen was PBMCs. V is TRBV18 and J is TRBJ1-2; D remains unclear. The sequence derives from a woman under 30 in good health and CMV-seronegative. CDR3 residues: CASSPLRETYGYTF. The DNA of the CDR3 is TGTGCCAGCTCACCACTCCGGGAAACCTATGGCTACACCTTC.